The clone carrying this T cell receptor beta chain was observed once. The sample is drawn from a study of cytomegalovirus exposure and HLA in healthy donors. Per the germline V gene, CDR1 is LNHNV and CDR2 is YYDKDF (reference sequence). The CDR3 is made up of 15 amino acids. After removal of 7 bases from V and 7 bases from J, the junction contained 12 bases not matched to a gene. Method: immunoSEQ multiplex PCR; TCRdb's copy keeps in-frame clones and lacks some. The sample lists about 68,000 clones, about 90% occurring once. The chain employs TRBV15 and TRBJ2-1, with 8 bases that match TRBD2. The sample taken for sequencing was PBMCs. This TCR was recovered from a man younger than 30 in good health and CMV-seronegative. The CDR3 reads CATTPISGSRNEQFF. CDR3 nucleotide sequence: TGTGCCACCACCCCTATCAGCGGGAGCCGGAATGAGCAGTTCTTC.